This TCR beta chain was retrieved from a study of beta chain features in type 1 diabetes. The study reverse transcribed the entire isolated RNA, so it sequenced expressed TCRB transcripts. Libraries were prepared by immunoSEQ multiplex PCR; TCRdb keeps only in-frame clonotypes and omits some of them. The table has 100,000 to 150,000 clones, around 8.8% seen once. The table lists this clone with a few counts. Antigen specificity is unknown. Broader study findings: Type 1 diabetes patients had moderately but significantly shorter TCRB CDR3s in all four CD4+ subsets.

Purity above 95% was achieved in all sorted populations. Trimming took off 6 bases at V and 4 bases at J, with 9 bases between the two ends. Germline values: CDR1 DFQATT, CDR2 SNEGSKA (reference sequence). The CDR3 consists of 11 residues. The sequence came from a man aged 25 to 40 with type 1 diabetes. The chain employs TRBV20-1 and TRBJ1-2; D is uncertain. Source material: central memory CD4+ T cells from blood. CDR3 residues: CSAESAYGYTF. The CDR3 DNA sequence: TGCAGTGCCGAAAGCGCCTATGGCTACACCTTC.